A selection of T cell receptor beta chains follows, all from one sample in a study of beta chain features in type 1 diabetes. Profiling relied on immunoSEQ multiplex PCR, and the TCRdb table lists in-frame clones only, not all of them. The sample has hundreds of thousands of clones, around an eighth seen once. The sequenced sample consisted of naive CD4+ T cells from blood. Every receptor here comes from a man between 18 and 35 years old with type 1 diabetes. CDR3s include the opening cysteine and the closing phenylalanine or tryptophan. D genes are given only for firm matches. The size of a clone is reported for some rows only, either as once, few or many, or as a class for expanded clones.

len,abundance,v_gene,d_gene,j_gene,CDR3nt,CDR3aa
14,NA,TRBV18,TRBD1,TRBJ1-1,TGTGCCAGCTCAGCTGGACAGGGAACTTTTGAGGCTTTCTTT,CASSAGQGTFEAFF
16,NA,TRBV5-4,NA,TRBJ1-4,TGTGCCAGCAGTACTTGGACAGAGTCGATTAGTGGTGGACTGTTTTTT,CASSTWTESISGGLFF
12,NA,TRBV28,NA,TRBJ2-1,TGTGCCAGCAGTTTGAGGCCAGATGCACAGTTCTTC,CASSLRPDAQFF
14,NA,TRBV5-1,NA,TRBJ1-2,TGCGCCAGCAGCTTGGGACAGTTTAACTATGGCTACACCTTC,CASSLGQFNYGYTF
16,NA,TRBV6-4,NA,TRBJ2-1,TGTGCCAGCAGTGACTCAATGGCTACGGGGGTGGGCGAGCAGTTCTTC,CASSDSMATGVGEQFF
14,NA,TRBV2,NA,TRBJ2-3,TGTGCCAGCGGCCAGAATAAGGGAGGAGATACGCAGTATTTT,CASGQNKGGDTQYF
16,NA,TRBV6-5,TRBD1,TRBJ2-7,TGTGCCAGCAGTTACTCAGGGGCCAGGGGGCACTACGAGCAGTACTTC,CASSYSGARGHYEQYF
11,NA,TRBV20-1,NA,TRBJ1-1,TGCAGTGCTAGGTGGAACACTGAAGCTTTCTTT,CSARWNTEAFF
15,NA,TRBV7-9,NA,TRBJ2-1,TGTGCCAGCAGCTATCTACGAAGCTCCTACAATGAGCAGTTCTTC,CASSYLRSSYNEQFF
14,NA,TRBV28,NA,TRBJ1-2,TGTGCCAGCAGTTTAGGTGTAGGAGGCTATGGCTACACCTTC,CASSLGVGGYGYTF
14,many,TRBV7-2,TRBD1,TRBJ2-3,TGTGCCAGCAGCCGGGACAGGGTCACAGATACGCAGTATTTT,CASSRDRVTDTQYF
15,few,TRBV6-6,TRBD1,TRBJ1-5,TGTGCCAGCAGTGACCAGGGGGGGAGCGGTCAGCCCCAGCATTTT,CASSDQGGSGQPQHF
12,NA,TRBV5-6,NA,TRBJ1-2,TGTGCCAGCAGCGGGGGAACCTATGGCTACACCTTC,CASSGGTYGYTF
14,NA,TRBV29-1,NA,TRBJ1-5,TGCAGCGTTTCCCGGCAGAGGGGAGGCCAGCCCCAGCATTTT,CSVSRQRGGQPQHF
16,NA,TRBV7-9,NA,TRBJ2-3,TGTGCCAGCAGCTTTAGATCCGGGGTCAGCACAGATACGCAGTATTTT,CASSFRSGVSTDTQYF
12,NA,TRBV30,NA,TRBJ2-7,TGTGCCTGGACTACAGGGTTGGGCGAGCAGTACTTC,CAWTTGLGEQYF
17,NA,TRBV19,TRBD2,TRBJ2-2,TGTGCCAGTAGCCAACTAGCGGGAGGGCCCGACACCGGGGAGCTGTTTTTT,CASSQLAGGPDTGELFF
18,NA,TRBV5-4,TRBD1,TRBJ2-7,TGTGCCAGCAGAGTTGCCGGGACAGCCCGACGGGGCGACTACGAGCAGTACTTC,CASRVAGTARRGDYEQYF
15,NA,TRBV6-5,NA,TRBJ1-4,TGTGCCAGCAGTTACTCGAGAGGGAAGGATGAAAAACTGTTTTTT,CASSYSRGKDEKLFF
16,few,TRBV6-1,NA,TRBJ2-2,TGTGCCAGCAGTGCCCGAGGCGTGACGAGGACCGGGGAGCTGTTTTTT,CASSARGVTRTGELFF
14,few,TRBV4-1,NA,TRBJ2-7,TGCGCCAGCAGCCGGCGGACAGAGGCCTACGAGCAGTACTTC,CASSRRTEAYEQYF
13,few,TRBV5-1,TRBD1,TRBJ2-5,TGCGCCAGCACCCCAGGGGGTATGGAGACCCAGTACTTC,CASTPGGMETQYF
15,NA,TRBV7-8,TRBD1,TRBJ1-4,TGTGCCAGCAGCACAAGGACAGGCCGTAATGAAAAACTGTTTTTT,CASSTRTGRNEKLFF
13,NA,TRBV29-1,NA,TRBJ1-4,TGCAGCGTCATCGGGACGGGGAATGAAAAACTGTTTTTT,CSVIGTGNEKLFF
12,few,TRBV30,NA,TRBJ1-3,TGTGCCTGGAGTGAACTCGCGGTCCCCATATATTTT,CAWSELAVPIYF
15,few,TRBV6-1,NA,TRBJ1-4,TGTGCCAGCAGTGAAGGGGGCAGGTCTCATGAAAAACTGTTTTTT,CASSEGGRSHEKLFF
13,few,TRBV7-2,NA,TRBJ1-3,TGTGCCAGCAGCTTAGGAGGGGGAAACACCATATATTTT,CASSLGGGNTIYF
14,NA,TRBV11-2,NA,TRBJ2-7,TGTGCCAGCAGGGGCCGTGCCGGGTCCCACGAGCAGTACTTC,CASRGRAGSHEQYF
15,few,TRBV28,TRBD2,TRBJ2-1,TGTGCCAGCAGTTTCCCGGGACTAGCGGGTTATGAGCAGTTCTTC,CASSFPGLAGYEQFF
13,NA,TRBV10-3,NA,TRBJ1-5,TGTGCCATCAGTGCGGACAGTGATCAGCCCCAGCATTTT,CAISADSDQPQHF
16,NA,TRBV9,TRBD2,TRBJ2-3,TGTGCCAGCAGCGTAGCCGGGACTAGCACTACAGATACGCAGTATTTT,CASSVAGTSTTDTQYF
14,few,TRBV4-3,NA,TRBJ2-5,TGCGCCAGCAGCCAGGAACGGACAAAGGAGACCCAGTACTTC,CASSQERTKETQYF
15,NA,TRBV18,NA,TRBJ2-7,TGTGCCAGCTCACCACCGGTACAGACGTACTACGAGCAGTACTTC,CASSPPVQTYYEQYF
14,few,TRBV4-3,TRBD1,TRBJ1-2,TGCGCCAGCAGCCAAGATAGGGGACAGGGGACGCCCTACTTC,CASSQDRGQGTPYF
15,few,TRBV15,NA,TRBJ1-5,TGTGCCACCAGCAGAGATAAGGACCCCAAGCAGCCCCAGCATTTT,CATSRDKDPKQPQHF
12,NA,TRBV5-1,NA,TRBJ2-7,TGCGCCAGCAGGCAGGATTCCTACGAGCAGTACTTC,CASRQDSYEQYF
16,few,TRBV6-5,NA,TRBJ2-3,TGTGCCAGCAGTTACTCTAGCGGAGCAGGTATAGATACGCAGTATTTT,CASSYSSGAGIDTQYF
13,few,TRBV7-2,NA,TRBJ2-1,TGTGCCAGCAGCCCGATGGAAGGAAATGAGCAGTTCTTC,CASSPMEGNEQFF
14,NA,TRBV2,NA,TRBJ2-3,TGTGCCAGCAGGTTGGGACGGAACACAGATACGCAGTATTTT,CASRLGRNTDTQYF
14,few,TRBV30,NA,TRBJ1-1,TGTGCCTGGAGTGTACAAGTGGTGAACACTGAAGCTTTCTTT,CAWSVQVVNTEAFF
15,NA,TRBV6-1,TRBD1,TRBJ1-5,TGTGCCAGCAGTGGCGGACAGGGGGCACATCAGCCCCAGCATTTT,CASSGGQGAHQPQHF
13,few,TRBV7-9,NA,TRBJ1-1,TGTGCCAGCAGCGTAGACTGGAACACTGAAGCTTTCTTT,CASSVDWNTEAFF
15,few,TRBV27,TRBD2,TRBJ2-1,TGTGCCAGCAGCCGACTAGCGGGACCCTACAATGAGCAGTTCTTC,CASSRLAGPYNEQFF
15,NA,TRBV30,TRBD1,TRBJ2-2,TGTGCCTGGAGTGTACGGGCAGGGGGAGCCGGGGAGCTGTTTTTT,CAWSVRAGGAGELFF
15,NA,TRBV29-1,NA,TRBJ1-2,TGCAGCGTTGAAGGACAGAGAGGGTTTTATTATGGCTACACCTTC,CSVEGQRGFYYGYTF
12,NA,TRBV10-3,NA,TRBJ2-1,TGTGCCATCAGTATCTACACCAATGAGCAGTTCTTC,CAISIYTNEQFF
14,NA,TRBV5-1,NA,TRBJ2-4,TGCGCCAGCAGCGCCAGGACAGGAGGGAACATTCAGTACTTC,CASSARTGGNIQYF
13,NA,TRBV30,NA,TRBJ2-1,TGTGCCTGGAGTACCCGGACTAACGGTGAGCAGTTCTTC,CAWSTRTNGEQFF
13,few,TRBV7-9,NA,TRBJ2-3,TGTGCCAGCAGCTTAGGGTTCGCGGGGACGCAGTATTTT,CASSLGFAGTQYF
15,NA,TRBV28,TRBD1,TRBJ1-1,TGTGCCAGCAGTACCTCCGGACAGGGTGGGGGTGAAGCTTTCTTT,CASSTSGQGGGEAFF
13,NA,TRBV30,NA,TRBJ1-3,TGTGCCTCTATTTGGACCTCTGGAAACACCATATATTTT,CASIWTSGNTIYF
16,NA,TRBV9,NA,TRBJ2-6,TGTGCCAGCAGCGTAATTCCGAGCTCTGGGGCCAACGTCCTGACTTTC,CASSVIPSSGANVLTF
13,NA,TRBV30,NA,TRBJ1-4,TGTGCCTGGAGTGTGCAAGTTAATGAAAAACTGTTTTTT,CAWSVQVNEKLFF
13,once,TRBV9,NA,TRBJ1-1,TGTGCCAGCAAACTACAGATGAACACTGAAGCTTTCTTT,CASKLQMNTEAFF
14,NA,TRBV19,NA,TRBJ2-2,TGTGCCAGTCTCGACAGGAGTAACACCGGGGAGCTGTTTTTT,CASLDRSNTGELFF
14,few,TRBV5-1,TRBD1,TRBJ1-5,TGCGCCAGCAGCCCAAGGACAGGGGATGGGCCCCAGCATTTT,CASSPRTGDGPQHF
14,NA,TRBV7-2,NA,TRBJ1-2,TGTGCCAGCAGCTCAGGAAACAGGGTCCATGGCTACACCTTC,CASSSGNRVHGYTF
14,NA,TRBV2,NA,TRBJ1-1,TGTGCCAGCAGTGAGGGGACAATGGGAACTGAAGCTTTCTTT,CASSEGTMGTEAFF